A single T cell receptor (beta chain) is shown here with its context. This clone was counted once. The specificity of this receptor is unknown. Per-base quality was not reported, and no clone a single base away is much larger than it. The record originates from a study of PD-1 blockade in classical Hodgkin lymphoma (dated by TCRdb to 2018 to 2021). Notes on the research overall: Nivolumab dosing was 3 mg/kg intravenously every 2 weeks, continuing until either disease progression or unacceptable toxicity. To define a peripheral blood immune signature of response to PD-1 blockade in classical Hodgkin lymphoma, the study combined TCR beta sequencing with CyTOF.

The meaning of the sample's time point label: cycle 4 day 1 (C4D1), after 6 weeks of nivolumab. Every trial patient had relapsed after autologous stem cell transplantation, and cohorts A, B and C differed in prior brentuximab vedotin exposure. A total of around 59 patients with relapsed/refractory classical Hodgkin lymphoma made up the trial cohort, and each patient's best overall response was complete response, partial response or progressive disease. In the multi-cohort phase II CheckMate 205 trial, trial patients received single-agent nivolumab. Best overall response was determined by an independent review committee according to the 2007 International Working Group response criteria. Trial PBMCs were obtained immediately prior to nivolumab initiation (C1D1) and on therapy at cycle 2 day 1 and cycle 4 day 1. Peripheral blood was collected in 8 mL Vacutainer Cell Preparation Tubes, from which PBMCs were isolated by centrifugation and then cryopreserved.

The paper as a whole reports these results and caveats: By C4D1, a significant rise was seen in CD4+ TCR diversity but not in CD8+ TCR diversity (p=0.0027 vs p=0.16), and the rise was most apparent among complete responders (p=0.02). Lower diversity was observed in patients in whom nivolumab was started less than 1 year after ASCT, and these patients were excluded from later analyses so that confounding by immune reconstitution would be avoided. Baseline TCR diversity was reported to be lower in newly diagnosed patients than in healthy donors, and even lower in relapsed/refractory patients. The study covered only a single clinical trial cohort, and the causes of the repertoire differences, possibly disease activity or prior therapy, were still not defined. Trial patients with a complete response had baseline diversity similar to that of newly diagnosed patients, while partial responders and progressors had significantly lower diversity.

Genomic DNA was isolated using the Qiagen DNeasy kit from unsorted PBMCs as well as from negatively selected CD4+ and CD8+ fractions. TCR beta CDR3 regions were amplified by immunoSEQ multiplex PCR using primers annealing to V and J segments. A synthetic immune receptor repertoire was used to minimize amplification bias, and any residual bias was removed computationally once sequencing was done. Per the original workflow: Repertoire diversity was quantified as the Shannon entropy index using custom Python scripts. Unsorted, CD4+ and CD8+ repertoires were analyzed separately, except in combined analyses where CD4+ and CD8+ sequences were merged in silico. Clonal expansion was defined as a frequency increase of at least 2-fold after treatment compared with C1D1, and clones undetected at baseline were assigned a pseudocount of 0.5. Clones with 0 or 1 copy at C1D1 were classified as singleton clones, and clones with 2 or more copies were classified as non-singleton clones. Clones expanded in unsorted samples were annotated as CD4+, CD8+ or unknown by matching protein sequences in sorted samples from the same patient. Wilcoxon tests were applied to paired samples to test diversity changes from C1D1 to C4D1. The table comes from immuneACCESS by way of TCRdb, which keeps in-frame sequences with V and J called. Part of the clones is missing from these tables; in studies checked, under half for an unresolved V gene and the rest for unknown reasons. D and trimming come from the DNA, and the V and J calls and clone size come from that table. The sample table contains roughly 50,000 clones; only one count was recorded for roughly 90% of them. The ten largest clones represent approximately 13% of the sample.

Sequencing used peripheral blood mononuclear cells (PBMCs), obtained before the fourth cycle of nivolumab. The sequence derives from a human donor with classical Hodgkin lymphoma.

The encoded CDR3 is CASSEGSLGSNTIYF. The DNA sequence reads TGTGCCAGCAGTGAAGGGAGCCTCGGGTCAAACACCATATATTTT. This chain joins TRBV2 to TRBJ1-3, with the D gene uncertain. CDR1 and CDR2, looked up from the germline V gene, are SNHLY and FYNNEI. A distance of 13 bases separates the germline ends of V and J, which lose 1 base and 6 bases respectively. The cysteine opens and the phenylalanine closes a CDR3 of 15 amino acids. Only CDR3 DNA remains: 45 bases, in frame from the first base.